This TCR beta chain originates from a study of blood T cell repertoires in COVID-19. About the research overall: The United States, Italy and Spain were the sources of the acute and convalescent COVID-19 samples. PBMCs, B-cell-depleted T cells, or T cells were the source of the cDNA or gDNA that made up the material.

Germline assignment: CDR1 MNHEY and CDR2 SMNVEV (reference sequence). The ends lost 4 bases at V and 7 bases at J; junction bases unmatched: 4. CDR3 length equals 15 residues. Seattle cases were enrolled at active infection and followed longitudinally. In the original workflow: Amplification from reference gene primers served as the basis for estimated nucleated cell counts. The method was immunoSEQ multiplex PCR; TCRdb's version includes in-frame clones alone and lacks a portion of them. For V, J and clone size, that table is used; D and trimming come from the DNA. The profile shows fewer than 450,000 clones, around 88% of them singletons.

The chain employs TRBV27 and TRBJ1-6; 10 positions agree with TRBD1. The receptor's source is a woman aged 50 to 60 with COVID-19, enrolled during active disease. Sequenced material: peripheral blood. CDR3 region: CASSYGQGGNSPLHF. The CDR3 DNA sequence: TGTGCCAGCAGTTACGGACAGGGGGGGAATTCACCCCTCCACTTT.